Below, 15 T cell receptor beta chains from the same sample are listed, as sequenced in a study of blood T cell repertoires in COVID-19. The repertoire was sequenced with immunoSEQ multiplex PCR; TCRdb's copy has only in-frame clones and lacks some. This sample carries about 64,000 clones, 80% to 85% of them seen once, and the ten largest clones take around 13%. Sequenced input: peripheral blood. The source is a human donor in a cohort sampled during active COVID-19.

The V gene is TRBV20-1, the J gene TRBJ1-6; D is ambiguous. Per the germline V gene, CDR1 is DFQATT and CDR2 is SNEGSKA (reference sequence). Deletions cut 4 bases from V and 14 bases from J, with 12 bases between. The CDR3 contains 11 residues. The CDR3 sequence: CSANVVAALHF. CDR3 coding DNA: TGCAGTGCTAATGTGGTGGCGGCCCTCCACTTT.

The genes are TRBV28 and TRBJ2-5; D call uncertain. The CDR3 has 11 residues. V lost 2 bases and J 5 bases, leaving 3 bases between the germline ends. In germline, CDR1 is MDHEN, CDR2 SYDVKM. The CDR3 DNA follows: TGTGCCAGCAGTTTAGGCGAGACCCAGTACTTC. It yields the protein CASSLGETQYF.

This clone occurred once. The J gene is TRBJ1-3, the V gene TRBV15; D is possibly TRBD1 (5 bases). V gave up 0 bases and J gave up 8 bases, with 11 bases separating them. This CDR3 has 14 residues. Germline lookup yields CDR1 LNHNV and CDR2 YYDKDF (reference sequence). CDR3: CATSRDSRGYTIYF. CDR3 DNA sequence: TGTGCCACCAGCAGAGATAGCCGGGGGTACACCATATATTTT.

This chain uses TRBV11-3 with TRBJ2-2; D possibly corresponds to TRBD1 (6 bases). Germline lookup yields CDR1 SGHNT and CDR2 YENEEA. Trimming left V 1 base short and J 6 bases short, with 6 bases between. CDR3 size: 13 residues. The CDR3 spells CASSLAGAGELFF. The CDR3 DNA reads as TGTGCCAGCAGCTTAGCAGGGGCCGGGGAGCTGTTTTTT.

The genes are TRBV5-4 and TRBJ1-1; D not certain. This CDR3 has 13 amino acids. Germline CDR1 reads SGHNT; CDR2 reads YYREEE (reference sequence). V lost 4 bases and J 7 bases, leaving 14 bases between the germline ends. CDR3 protein: CASSPEGLGEAFF. The DNA of the CDR3 is TGTGCCAGCAGCCCCGAGGGATTAGGTGAAGCTTTCTTT. The variable domain in full, with the rest retrieved from reference TRBV5-4 and TRBJ1-1, is ETGVTQSPTHLIKTRGQQVTLRCSSQSGHNTVSWYQQALGQGPQFIFQYYREEENGRGNFPPRFSGLQFPNYSSELNVNALELDDSALYLCASSPEGLGEAFFGQGTRLTVV.

The V call is TRBV30, the J call TRBJ2-7, with 8 bases matching TRBD2. The germline V gene has CDR1 GTSNPN and CDR2 SVGIG (reference sequence). The junction had 3 bases not matched to a gene; V was cut back by 4 bases and J by 1 base. The CDR3 spans 13 residues. CDR3 sequence reads: CAWTGGTSYEQYF. CDR3 sequence (DNA): TGTGCCTGGACGGGGGGGACGTCCTACGAGCAGTACTTC.

The gene calls are TRBV5-1 and TRBJ1-4; 9 positions match TRBD1. The CDR3 length is 16 residues. In germline, CDR1 is SGHRS, CDR2 YFSETQ. Germline trimming cut 3 bases from V and 6 bases from J; bases unmatched to any gene: 9. CDR3 coding DNA: TGCGCCAGCAGCTCGGCCCTCACAGGGGGCGATGAAAAACTGTTTTTT. Its protein product is CASSSALTGGDEKLFF.

The CDR3 sequence: CASSLVSGNEQFF. CDR3 sequence (DNA): TGTGCCAGCAGTTTGGTCTCCGGCAATGAGCAGTTCTTC. This chain connects TRBV12-3 or TRBV12-4 to TRBJ2-1; D is unresolved. V lost 3 bases and J lost 6, with 9 bases in between. This CDR3 is built from 13 residues.

J is TRBJ1-5 and V is TRBV19, with 9 bases that match TRBD1. V was clipped by 7 bases and J by 4 bases; unmatched bases: 11. This CDR3 has 16 residues. Germline V gene data show CDR1 as LNHDA and CDR2 as SQIVND (reference sequence). Here the CDR3 reads CASTPSVDRGNQPQHF. The CDR3 coding sequence is TGTGCCAGTACCCCATCCGTAGACAGGGGGAATCAGCCCCAGCATTTT.

This chain uses TRBV3-1 (or the pseudogene TRBV3-2) with TRBJ1-1; 7 bases align to TRBD1. This CDR3 spans 14 amino acids. From germline, CDR1 is LGHDT and CDR2 YNNKEL (reference sequence). V dropped 4 bases and J dropped 5; count of bases not matched to a gene: 7. CDR3 in amino acids: CASSRGRGRTEAFF. CDR3 sequence (DNA): TGTGCCAGCAGCCGGGGCAGGGGGAGGACTGAAGCTTTCTTT.

This clone has a single count. The V and J genes are TRBV20-1 and TRBJ2-7; tentative D call: TRBD1 (5 bases). The CDR3 extends over 11 amino acids. Germline assignment: CDR1 DFQATT and CDR2 SNEGSKA (reference sequence). The germline V and J ends were trimmed by 4 bases and 6 bases, with 10 bases remaining between them. In DNA, the CDR3 is TGCAGTGCTACAGGGAAGGGCGAGCAGTACGTC. Encoded protein: CSATGKGEQYV.

The chain employs TRBV29-1 and TRBJ2-7, with D possibly TRBD2 on 5 matching bases. From germline, CDR1 is SQVTM and CDR2 ANQGSEA. Trimming cost V 1 base and J 6 bases, with 10 bases left between them. The CDR3 loop spans 12 amino acids. The CDR3 DNA is TGCAGCGTTGAAGTTGGAGGATCCGAGCAGTACTTC. Translation gives CSVEVGGSEQYF.

This clone was seen only once. J is TRBJ2-3 and V is TRBV11-2, with 8 bases that match TRBD2. The CDR3 has 16 residues. Losses at the gene ends were 6 bases for V and 3 bases for J; bases not matched to a gene: 11. From germline, CDR1 is SGHAT and CDR2 FQNNGV. Here the CDR3 DNA reads TGTGCCAGCAGGCCCCCGGGGGGGTGGGGAACAGATACGCAGTATTTT. Protein: CASRPPGGWGTDTQYF.

The chain carries TRBV18 and TRBJ2-3; 9 nucleotides align to TRBD1. This CDR3 contains 15 residues. Unmatched junction bases numbered 7, after V lost 3 bases and J lost 6 bases. Germline V lookup: CDR1 KGHSH, CDR2 LQKENI. Here the CDR3 DNA reads TGTGCCAGCTCACCCGGGACAGGGTTATCGGATACGCAGTATTTT. It yields the protein CASSPGTGLSDTQYF.

The rearrangement joins TRBV19 to TRBJ1-6, with TRBD1 matching over 9 bases. V was pared by 5 bases and J by 5 bases, with 10 bases of the junction left unmatched. CDR3 length equals 17 residues. Germline V CDR1 and CDR2: LNHDA, SQIVND (reference sequence). The CDR3 sequence is CASSHDPDRGHNSPLHF. In DNA form, the CDR3 reads TGTGCCAGTAGTCACGACCCGGACAGGGGACATAATTCACCCCTCCACTTT.